This section outlines one TCR beta chain sequence together with its context. Per the germline V gene, CDR1 is SGHNT and CDR2 is YYREEE (reference sequence). J gave up 2 bases and V 2 bases, and 5 bases lay outside the gene matches. This CDR3 has 16 residues. This sample was included in a study of cytomegalovirus exposure and HLA in healthy donors. A multiplex PCR was run with 60 Vbeta primers and 13 Jbeta primers. Sequencing was performed with immunoSEQ multiplex PCR; in TCRdb, only in-frame clones are kept and a portion is missing. The profile shows about 90,000 clones, around three quarters of them singletons.

Sequenced sample: PBMCs. This clonotype was sampled from a woman in her forties or fifties in good health and CMV-seropositive. V usage is TRBV5-4 and J usage is TRBJ2-7; 12 bases align to TRBD2. As DNA, the CDR3 is TGTGCCAGCAGCTTTGGGACTAGCGGGCGCCCCTACGAGCAGTACTTC. It translates to CASSFGTSGRPYEQYF. The whole variable domain, remainder taken from reference TRBV5-4 and TRBJ2-7, is ETGVTQSPTHLIKTRGQQVTLRCSSQSGHNTVSWYQQALGQGPQFIFQYYREEENGRGNFPPRFSGLQFPNYSSELNVNALELDDSALYLCASSFGTSGRPYEQYFGPGTRLTVT.